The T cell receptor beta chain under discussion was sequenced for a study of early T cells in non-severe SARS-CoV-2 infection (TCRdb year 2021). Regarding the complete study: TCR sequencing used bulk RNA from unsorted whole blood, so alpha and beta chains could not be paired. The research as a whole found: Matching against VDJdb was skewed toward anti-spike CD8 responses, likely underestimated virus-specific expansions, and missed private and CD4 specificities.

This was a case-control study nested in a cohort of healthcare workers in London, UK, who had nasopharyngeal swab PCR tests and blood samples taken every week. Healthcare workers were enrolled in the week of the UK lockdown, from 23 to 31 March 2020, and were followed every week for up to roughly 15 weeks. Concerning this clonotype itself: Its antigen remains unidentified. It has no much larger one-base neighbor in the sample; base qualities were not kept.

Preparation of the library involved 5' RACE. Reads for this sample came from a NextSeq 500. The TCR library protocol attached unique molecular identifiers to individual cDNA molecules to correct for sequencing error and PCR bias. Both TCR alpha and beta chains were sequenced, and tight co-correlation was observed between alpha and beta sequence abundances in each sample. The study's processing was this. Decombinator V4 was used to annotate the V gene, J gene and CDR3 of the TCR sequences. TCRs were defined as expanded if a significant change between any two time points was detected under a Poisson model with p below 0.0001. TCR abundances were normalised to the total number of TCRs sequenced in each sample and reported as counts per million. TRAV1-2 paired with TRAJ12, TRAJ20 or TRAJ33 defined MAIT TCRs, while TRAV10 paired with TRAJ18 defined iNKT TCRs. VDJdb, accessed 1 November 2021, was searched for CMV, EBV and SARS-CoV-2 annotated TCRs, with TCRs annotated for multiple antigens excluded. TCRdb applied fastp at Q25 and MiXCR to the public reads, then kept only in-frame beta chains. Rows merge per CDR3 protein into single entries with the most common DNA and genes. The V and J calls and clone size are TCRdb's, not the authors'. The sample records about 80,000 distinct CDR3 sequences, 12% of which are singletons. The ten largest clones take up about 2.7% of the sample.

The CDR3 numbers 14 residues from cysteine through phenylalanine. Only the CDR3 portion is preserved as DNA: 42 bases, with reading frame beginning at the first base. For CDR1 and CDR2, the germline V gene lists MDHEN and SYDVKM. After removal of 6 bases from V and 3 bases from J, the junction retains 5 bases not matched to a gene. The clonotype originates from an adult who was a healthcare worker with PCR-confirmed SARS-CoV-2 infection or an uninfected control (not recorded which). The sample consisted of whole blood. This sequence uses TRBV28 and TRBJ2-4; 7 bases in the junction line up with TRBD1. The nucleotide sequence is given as TGTGCCAGCAGAACGACAGGGAGCAAAAACATTCAGTACTTC. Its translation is CASRTTGSKNIQYF.